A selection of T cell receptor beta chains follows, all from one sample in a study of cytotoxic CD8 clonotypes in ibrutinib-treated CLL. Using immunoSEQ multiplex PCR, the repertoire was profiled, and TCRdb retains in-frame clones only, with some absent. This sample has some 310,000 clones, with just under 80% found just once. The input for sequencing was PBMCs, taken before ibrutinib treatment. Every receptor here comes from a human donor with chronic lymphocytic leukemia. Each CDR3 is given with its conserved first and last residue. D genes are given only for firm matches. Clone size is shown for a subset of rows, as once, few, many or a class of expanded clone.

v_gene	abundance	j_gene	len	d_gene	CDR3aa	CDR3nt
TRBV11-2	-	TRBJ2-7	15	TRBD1	CASSSGTGGFYEQYF	TGTGCCAGCAGCTCCGGGACAGGGGGATTCTACGAGCAGTACTTC
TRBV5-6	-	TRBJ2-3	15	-	CASSLVAGASDTQYF	TGTGCCAGCAGCTTGGTGGCAGGGGCTTCAGATACGCAGTATTTT
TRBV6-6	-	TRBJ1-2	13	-	CATTPGDHYGYTF	TGTGCCACCACCCCCGGGGACCACTATGGCTACACCTTC
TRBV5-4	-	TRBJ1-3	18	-	CASSQDLSIGLSGNTIYF	TGTGCCAGCAGCCAAGACCTTTCTATAGGCCTCTCTGGAAACACCATATATTTT
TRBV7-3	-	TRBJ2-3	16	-	CASSLTISAHTDTQYF	TGTGCCAGCAGCTTGACCATATCGGCCCACACAGATACGCAGTATTTT
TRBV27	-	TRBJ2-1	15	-	CASATLVGSYNEQFF	TGTGCCAGCGCCACCCTCGTTGGATCCTACAATGAGCAGTTCTTC
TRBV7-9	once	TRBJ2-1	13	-	CASSSRGQSEQFF	TGTGCCAGCAGCTCCAGAGGTCAGAGTGAGCAGTTCTTC
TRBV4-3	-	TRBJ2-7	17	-	CASSQEERDRTSYEQYF	TGCGCCAGCAGCCAAGAAGAAAGGGACCGCACCTCCTACGAGCAGTACTTC
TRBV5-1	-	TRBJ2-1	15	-	CASSSGPSKDHEQFF	TGCGCCAGCAGCTCCGGACCCTCGAAGGACCATGAGCAGTTCTTC
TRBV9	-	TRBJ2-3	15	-	CASSVGLASTDTQYF	TGTGCCAGCAGCGTAGGTCTTGCTAGCACAGATACGCAGTATTTT
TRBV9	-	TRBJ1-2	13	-	CASSVAKEYGYTF	TGTGCCAGCAGCGTGGCAAAAGAATATGGCTACACCTTC
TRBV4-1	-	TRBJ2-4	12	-	CASSQVRNIQYF	TGCGCCAGCAGCCAAGTACGAAACATTCAGTACTTC